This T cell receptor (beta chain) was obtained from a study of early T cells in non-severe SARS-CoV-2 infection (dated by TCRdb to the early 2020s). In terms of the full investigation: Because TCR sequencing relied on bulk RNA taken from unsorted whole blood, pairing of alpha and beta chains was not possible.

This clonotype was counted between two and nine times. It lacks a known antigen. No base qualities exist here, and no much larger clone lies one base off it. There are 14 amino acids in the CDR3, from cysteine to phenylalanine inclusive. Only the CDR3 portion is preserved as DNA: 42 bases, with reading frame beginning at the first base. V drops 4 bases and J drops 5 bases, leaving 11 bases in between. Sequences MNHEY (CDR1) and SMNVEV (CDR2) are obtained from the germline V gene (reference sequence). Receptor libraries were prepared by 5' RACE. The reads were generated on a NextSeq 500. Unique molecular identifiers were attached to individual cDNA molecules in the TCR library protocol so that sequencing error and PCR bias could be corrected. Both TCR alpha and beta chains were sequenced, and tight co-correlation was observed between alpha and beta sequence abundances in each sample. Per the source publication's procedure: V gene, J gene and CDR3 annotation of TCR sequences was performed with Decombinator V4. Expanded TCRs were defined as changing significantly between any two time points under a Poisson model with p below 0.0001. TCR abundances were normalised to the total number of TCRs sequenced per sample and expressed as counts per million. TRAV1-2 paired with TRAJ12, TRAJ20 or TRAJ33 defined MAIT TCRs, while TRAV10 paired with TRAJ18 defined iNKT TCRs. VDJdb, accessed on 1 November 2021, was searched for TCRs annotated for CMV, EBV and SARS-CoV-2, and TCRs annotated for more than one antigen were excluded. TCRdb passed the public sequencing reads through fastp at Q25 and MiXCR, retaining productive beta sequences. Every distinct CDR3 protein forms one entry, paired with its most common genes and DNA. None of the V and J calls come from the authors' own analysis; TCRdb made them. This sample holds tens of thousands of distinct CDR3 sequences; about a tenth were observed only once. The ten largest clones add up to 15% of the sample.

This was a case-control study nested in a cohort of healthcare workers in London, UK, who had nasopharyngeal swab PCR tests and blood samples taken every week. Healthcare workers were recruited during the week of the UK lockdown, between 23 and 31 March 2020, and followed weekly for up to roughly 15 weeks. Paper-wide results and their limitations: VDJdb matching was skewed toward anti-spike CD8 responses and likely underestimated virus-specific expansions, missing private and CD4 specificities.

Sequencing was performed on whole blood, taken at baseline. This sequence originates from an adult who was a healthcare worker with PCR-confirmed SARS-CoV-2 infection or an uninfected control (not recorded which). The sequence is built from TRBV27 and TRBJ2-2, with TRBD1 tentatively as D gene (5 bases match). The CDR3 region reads CASSSIQGTGELFF. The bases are TGTGCCAGCAGTTCGATTCAGGGTACCGGGGAGCTGTTTTTT.